This T cell receptor beta chain derives from a study of T cells in Graves' hyperthyroidism and ophthalmopathy. Germline-derived CDR1 and CDR2 are KGHDR and SFDVKD. The CDR3 length is 13 residues. V lost 4 bases, J lost 2 bases, and 4 bases lay in between. Amplification of TCR beta CDR3 regions used RNA as the template. HTBI primers were the set used in a first-round RT-PCR of the TCR CDR3. MiXCR, applied by TCRdb to the multiplex PCR reads, yields one record per CDR3 protein. This sample yields fewer than 600,000 distinct CDR3 sequences, of which over 13% are seen a single time; around a sixth belongs to the top ten. This clonotype was detected ten times or more.

The clonotype comes from a woman aged 18-30 years with Graves' hyperthyroidism. The sample comprised blood. The chain joins TRBV24-1 to TRBJ2-2; D is undetermined. CDR3 coding DNA: TGTGCCACCAGTGACCGTAACACCGGGGAGCTGTTTTTT. Amino acids: CATSDRNTGELFF.